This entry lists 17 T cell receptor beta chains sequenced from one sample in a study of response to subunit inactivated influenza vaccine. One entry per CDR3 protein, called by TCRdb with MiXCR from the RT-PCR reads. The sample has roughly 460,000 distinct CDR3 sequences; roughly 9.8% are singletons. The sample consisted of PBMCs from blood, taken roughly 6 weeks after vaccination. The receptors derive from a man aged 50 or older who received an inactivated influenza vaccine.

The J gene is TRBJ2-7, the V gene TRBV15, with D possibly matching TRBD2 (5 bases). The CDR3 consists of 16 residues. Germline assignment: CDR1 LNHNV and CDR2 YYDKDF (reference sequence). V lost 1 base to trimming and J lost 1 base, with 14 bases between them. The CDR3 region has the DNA TGTGCCACCAGCAGAGCGGGTGCGGACTTTTCCTACGAGCAGTACTTC. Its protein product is CATSRAGADFSYEQYF. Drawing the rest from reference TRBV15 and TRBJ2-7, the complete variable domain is DAMVIQNPRYQVTQFGKPVTLSCSQTLNHNVMYWYQQKSSQAPKLLFHYYDKDFNNEADTPDNFQSRRPNTSFCFLDIRSPGLGDTAMYLCATSRAGADFSYEQYFGPGTRLTVT.

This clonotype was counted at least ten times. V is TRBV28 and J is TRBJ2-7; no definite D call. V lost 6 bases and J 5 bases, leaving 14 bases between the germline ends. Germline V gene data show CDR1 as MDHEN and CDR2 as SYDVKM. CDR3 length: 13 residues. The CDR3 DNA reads TGTGCCAGCAGCCTAGTAGGTAATCACGAGCAGTACTTC. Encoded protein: CASSLVGNHEQYF. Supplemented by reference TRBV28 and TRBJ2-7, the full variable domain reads DVKVTQSSRYLVKRTGEKVFLECVQDMDHENMFWYRQDPGLGLRLIYFSYDVKMKEKGDIPEGYSVSREKKERFSLILESASTNQTSMYLCASSLVGNHEQYFGPGTRLTVT.

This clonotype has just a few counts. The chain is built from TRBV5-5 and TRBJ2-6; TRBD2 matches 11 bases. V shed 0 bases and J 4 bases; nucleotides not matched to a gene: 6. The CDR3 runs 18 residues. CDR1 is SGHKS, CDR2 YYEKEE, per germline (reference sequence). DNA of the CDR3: TGTGCCAGCAGCTTGGCGGTAGCGGGAGGGCCCGGGGCCAACGTCCTGACTTTC. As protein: CASSLAVAGGPGANVLTF.

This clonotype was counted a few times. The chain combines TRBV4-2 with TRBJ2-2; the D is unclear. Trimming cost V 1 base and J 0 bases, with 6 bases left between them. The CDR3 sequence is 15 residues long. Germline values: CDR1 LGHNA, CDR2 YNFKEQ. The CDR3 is CASSQGPTNTGELFF. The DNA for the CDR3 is TGTGCCAGCAGCCAAGGGCCCACGAACACCGGGGAGCTGTTTTTT.

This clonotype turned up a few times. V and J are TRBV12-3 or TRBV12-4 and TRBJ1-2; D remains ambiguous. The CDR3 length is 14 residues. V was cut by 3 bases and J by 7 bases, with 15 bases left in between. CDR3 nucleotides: TGTGCCAGCAGTTTCGGAAGCCTCGTCGCTGGCTACACCTTC. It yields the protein CASSFGSLVAGYTF.

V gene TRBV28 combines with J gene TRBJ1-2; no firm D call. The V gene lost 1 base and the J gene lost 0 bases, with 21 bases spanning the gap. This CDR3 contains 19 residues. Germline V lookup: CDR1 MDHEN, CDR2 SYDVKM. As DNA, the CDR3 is TGTGCCAGCAGTTTATTTCCAGGTACAACGAACAGAGCTAACTATGGCTACACCTTC. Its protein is CASSLFPGTTNRANYGYTF.

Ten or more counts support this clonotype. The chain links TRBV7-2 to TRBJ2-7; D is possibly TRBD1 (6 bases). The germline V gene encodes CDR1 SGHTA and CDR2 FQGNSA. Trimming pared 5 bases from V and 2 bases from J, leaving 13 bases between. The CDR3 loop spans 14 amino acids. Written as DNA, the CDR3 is TGTGCCAGCAGCACCGGGACACCTCCCTACGAGCAGTACTTC. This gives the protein CASSTGTPPYEQYF.

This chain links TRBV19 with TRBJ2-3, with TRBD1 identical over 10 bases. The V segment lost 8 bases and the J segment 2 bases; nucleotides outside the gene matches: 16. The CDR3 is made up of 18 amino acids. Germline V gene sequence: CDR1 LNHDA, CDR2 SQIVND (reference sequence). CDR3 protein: CASGGTGDPSHFTDTQYF. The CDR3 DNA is TGTGCCAGTGGCGGGACAGGGGATCCCTCGCACTTCACAGATACGCAGTATTTT.

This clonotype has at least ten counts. CDR3 DNA sequence: TGTGCCAGCAGCCTTAGTAGTTGGGACACCGGGGAGCTGTTTTTT. It specifies CASSLSSWDTGELFF. The chain joins TRBV5-6 to TRBJ2-2, with D unclear. Germline CDR1 reads SGHDT; CDR2 reads YYEEEE. Between the trimmed V and J ends, which lost 4 bases and 3 bases, there was a span of 13 bases. This CDR3 has 15 residues. The full variable domain, rest sourced from reference TRBV5-6 and TRBJ2-2, is DAGVTQSPTHLIKTRGQQVTLRCSPKSGHDTVSWYQQALGQGPQFIFQYYEEEERQRGNFPDRFSGHQFPNYSSELNVNALLLGDSALYLCASSLSSWDTGELFFGEGSRLTVL.

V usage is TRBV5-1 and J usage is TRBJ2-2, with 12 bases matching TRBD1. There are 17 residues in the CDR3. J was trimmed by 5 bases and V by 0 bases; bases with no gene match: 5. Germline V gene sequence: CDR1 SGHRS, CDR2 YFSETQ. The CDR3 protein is CASSLGDRGLGTGELFF. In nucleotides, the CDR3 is TGCGCCAGCAGCTTGGGGGACAGGGGGCTCGGGACCGGGGAGCTGTTTTTT.

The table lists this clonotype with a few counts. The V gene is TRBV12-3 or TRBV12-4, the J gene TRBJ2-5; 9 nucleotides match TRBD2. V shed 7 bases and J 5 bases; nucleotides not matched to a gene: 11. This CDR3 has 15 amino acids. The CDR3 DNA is TGTGCCAGCATCGCGACTAGCGGCGGCGGGGAGACCCAGTACTTC. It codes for CASIATSGGGETQYF.

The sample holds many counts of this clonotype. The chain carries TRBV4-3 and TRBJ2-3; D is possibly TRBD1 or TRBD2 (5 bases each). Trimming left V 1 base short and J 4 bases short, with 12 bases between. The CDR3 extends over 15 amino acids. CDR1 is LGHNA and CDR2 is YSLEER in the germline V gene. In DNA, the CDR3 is TGCGCCAGCAGCCAAGCTGGGGGACGGGCAGATACGCAGTATTTT. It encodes CASSQAGGRADTQYF.

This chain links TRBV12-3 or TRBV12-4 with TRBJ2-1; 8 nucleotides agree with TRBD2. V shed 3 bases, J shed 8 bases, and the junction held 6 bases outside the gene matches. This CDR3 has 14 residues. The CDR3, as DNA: TGTGCCAGCAGTTTCCCCCGGACTAGCCATGAGCAGTTCTTC. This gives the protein CASSFPRTSHEQFF.

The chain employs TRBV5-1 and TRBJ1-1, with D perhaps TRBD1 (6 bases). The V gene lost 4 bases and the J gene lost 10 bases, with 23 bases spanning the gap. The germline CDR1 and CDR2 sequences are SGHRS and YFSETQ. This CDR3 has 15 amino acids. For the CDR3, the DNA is TGCGCCAGCAGCCCCAAAATAACCGGGACAATAGGAGCTTTCTTT. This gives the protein CASSPKITGTIGAFF.

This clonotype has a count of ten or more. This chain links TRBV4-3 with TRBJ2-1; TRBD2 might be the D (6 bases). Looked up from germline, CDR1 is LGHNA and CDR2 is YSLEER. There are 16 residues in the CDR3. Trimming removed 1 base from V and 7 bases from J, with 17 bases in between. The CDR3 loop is CASSQGGTSLTNEQFF. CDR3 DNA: TGCGCCAGCAGCCAAGGGGGGACTTCTCTCACTAATGAGCAGTTCTTC.

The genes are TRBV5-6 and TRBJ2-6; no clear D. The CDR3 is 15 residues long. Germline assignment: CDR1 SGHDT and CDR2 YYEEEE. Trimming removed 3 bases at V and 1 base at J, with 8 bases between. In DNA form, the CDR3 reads TGTGCCAGCAGCTGGTTTCTATCTGGGGCCAACGTCCTGACTTTC. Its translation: CASSWFLSGANVLTF.

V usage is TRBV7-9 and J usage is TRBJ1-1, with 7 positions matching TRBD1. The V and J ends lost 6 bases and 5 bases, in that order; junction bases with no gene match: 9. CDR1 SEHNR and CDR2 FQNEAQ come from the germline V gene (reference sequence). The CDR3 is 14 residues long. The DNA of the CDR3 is TGTGCCAGCAGTCACAGGGGAGGTGAAACTGAAGCTTTCTTT. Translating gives CASSHRGGETEAFF.